This TCR beta chain was obtained from a study of blood T cell repertoires in COVID-19. Study background: Acute-phase and convalescent COVID-19 samples originated in the United States, Italy and Spain.

Germline assignment: CDR1 SGHRS and CDR2 YFSETQ. V shed 4 bases, J shed 2 bases, and the junction held 10 bases outside the gene matches. The CDR3 consists of 16 residues. In the study's own analysis: The authors estimated nucleated cell counts from reference gene primer amplification. Using immunoSEQ multiplex PCR, the repertoire was profiled, and TCRdb retains in-frame clones only, with some absent. V, J and clone size derive from that table, while D and trimming were established from the DNA sequence. The data contain 95,000 to 150,000 clones, about 91% of them singletons. The sequence came from a woman aged 45-59 years with active or convalescent COVID-19. Sequenced input: peripheral blood. The chain links TRBV5-1 to TRBJ2-3; 7 bases map to TRBD2. The CDR3 is CASSPRPAGTTDTQYF. DNA for the CDR3: TGCGCCAGCAGCCCTCGACCAGCGGGGACCACAGATACGCAGTATTTT. Together with reference TRBV5-1 and TRBJ2-3, the CDR3 gives the full variable domain: KAGVTQTPRYLIKTRGQQVTLSCSPISGHRSVSWYQQTPGQGLQFLFEYFSETQRNKGNFPGRFSGRQFSNSRSEMNVSTLELGDSALYLCASSPRPAGTTDTQYFGPGTRLTVL.